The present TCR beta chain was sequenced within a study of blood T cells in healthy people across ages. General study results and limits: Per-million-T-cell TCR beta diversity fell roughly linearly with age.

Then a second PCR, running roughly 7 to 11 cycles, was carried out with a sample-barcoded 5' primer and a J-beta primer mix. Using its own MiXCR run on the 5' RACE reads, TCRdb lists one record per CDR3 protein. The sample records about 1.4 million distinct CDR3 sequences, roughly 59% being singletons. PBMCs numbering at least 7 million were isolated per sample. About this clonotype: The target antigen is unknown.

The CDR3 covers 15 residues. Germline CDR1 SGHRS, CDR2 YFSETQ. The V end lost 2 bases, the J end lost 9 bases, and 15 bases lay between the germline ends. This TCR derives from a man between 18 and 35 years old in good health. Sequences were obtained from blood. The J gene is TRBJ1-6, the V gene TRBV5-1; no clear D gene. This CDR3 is CASSFNEGRRSPLHF. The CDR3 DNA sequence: TGCGCCAGCAGCTTCAACGAAGGTCGTCGTTCACCCCTCCACTTT.